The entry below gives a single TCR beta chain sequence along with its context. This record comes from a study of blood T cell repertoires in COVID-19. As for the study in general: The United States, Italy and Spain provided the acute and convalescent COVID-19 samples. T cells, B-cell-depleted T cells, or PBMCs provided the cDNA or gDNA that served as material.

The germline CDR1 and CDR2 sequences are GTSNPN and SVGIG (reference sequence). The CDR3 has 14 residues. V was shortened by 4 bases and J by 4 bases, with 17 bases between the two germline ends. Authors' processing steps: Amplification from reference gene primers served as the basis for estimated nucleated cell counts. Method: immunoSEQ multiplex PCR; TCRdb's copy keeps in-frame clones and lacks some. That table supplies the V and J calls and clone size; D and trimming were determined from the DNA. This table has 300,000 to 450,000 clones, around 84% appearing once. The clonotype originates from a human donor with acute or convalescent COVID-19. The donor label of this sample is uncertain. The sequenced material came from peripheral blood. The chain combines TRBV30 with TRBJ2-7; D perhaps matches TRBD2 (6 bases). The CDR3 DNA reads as TGTGCCTGGAATCCCGCCGGGAGTTTTTACGAGCAGTACTTC. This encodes CAWNPAGSFYEQYF.